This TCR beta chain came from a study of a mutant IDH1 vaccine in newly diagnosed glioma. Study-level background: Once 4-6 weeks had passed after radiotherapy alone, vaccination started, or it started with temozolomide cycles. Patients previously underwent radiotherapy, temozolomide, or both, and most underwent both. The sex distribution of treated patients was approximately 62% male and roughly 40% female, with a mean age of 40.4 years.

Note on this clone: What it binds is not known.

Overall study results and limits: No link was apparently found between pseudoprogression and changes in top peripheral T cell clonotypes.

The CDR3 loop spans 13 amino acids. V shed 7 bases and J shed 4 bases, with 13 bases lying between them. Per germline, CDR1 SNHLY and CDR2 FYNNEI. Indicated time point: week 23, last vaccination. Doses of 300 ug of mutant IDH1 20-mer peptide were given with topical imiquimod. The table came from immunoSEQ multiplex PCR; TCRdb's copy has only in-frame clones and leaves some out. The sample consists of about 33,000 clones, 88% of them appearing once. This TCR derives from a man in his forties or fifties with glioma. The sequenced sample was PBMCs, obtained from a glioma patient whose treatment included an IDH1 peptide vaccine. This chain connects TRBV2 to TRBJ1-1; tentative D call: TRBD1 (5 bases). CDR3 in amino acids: CASTRGMSTEAFF. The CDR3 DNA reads TGTGCCAGCACCCGGGGGATGAGCACTGAAGCTTTCTTT.